The 7 T cell receptor beta chains listed next were all sequenced from one sample in a study of blood T cell repertoires in COVID-19. Produced via immunoSEQ multiplex PCR; TCRdb's table is partial and in-frame only. This sample has about 55,000 clones, with 70% to 75% found just once. Sequenced input: peripheral blood. The receptors were gathered from a woman in her seventies with acute or convalescent COVID-19.

The V call is TRBV6-5, the J call TRBJ2-2, with D unclear. The length of the CDR3 is 11 residues. V gave up 8 bases and J gave up 6 bases, with 7 bases separating them. Germline lookup yields CDR1 MNHEY and CDR2 SVGAGI. The CDR3 is CASLEAGELFF. The CDR3 region has the DNA TGTGCCAGCCTTGAGGCCGGGGAGCTGTTTTTT.

This clone was observed once. CDR3 DNA: TGTGCCAGCAGCTTGCGACCGGGGATGGGCTCCTACGAGCAGTACGTC. Amino acid sequence: CASSLRPGMGSYEQYV. This chain joins TRBV7-8 and TRBJ2-7; D may be TRBD2 (5 bases). The length of the CDR3 is 16 residues. Germline CDR1 is SGHVS and CDR2 is FQNEAQ. V shed 3 bases and J shed 0 bases, with 15 bases lying between them.

The chain has TRBV6-5 and TRBJ1-4; D ambiguous. The CDR3 runs to 13 residues. Deletions cut 2 bases from V and 13 bases from J, with 14 bases between. The germline CDR1 and CDR2 sequences are MNHEY and SVGAGI. In DNA form, the CDR3 reads TGTGCCAGCAGTTACCGTACCCAAGGAGGACTGTTTTTT. This codes for CASSYRTQGGLFF.

This clone was detected only a few times. This chain connects TRBV3-1 (or the pseudogene TRBV3-2) to TRBJ1-5; TRBD1 might be the D (5 bases). This CDR3 comprises 14 residues. V was shortened by 4 bases and J by 7 bases, with 14 bases between the two germline ends. Germline V lookup: CDR1 LGHDT, CDR2 YNNKEL (reference sequence). The CDR3 loop is CASSPGGVGQPQHF. The CDR3, as DNA: TGTGCCAGCAGCCCCGGAGGGGTGGGACAGCCCCAGCATTTT.

This clone has just one count. CDR3 sequence (DNA): TGTGCCAGCAGCGGGGGACAGCAGAACACTGAAGCTTTCTTT. Amino acids: CASSGGQQNTEAFF. The chain has TRBV9 and TRBJ1-1, with 7 bases fitting TRBD1. Trimming removed 3 bases from V and 1 base from J; junction bases left unmatched: 3. CDR3 length equals 14 residues. Germline CDR1 and CDR2: SGDLS and YYNGEE.

This clone was seen once. V and J are TRBV28 and TRBJ1-3; D remains unclear. The CDR3 runs 14 residues. Germline CDR1 and CDR2: MDHEN and SYDVKM. Trimming took off 1 base at V and 1 base at J, with 5 bases between the two ends. CDR3 nucleotide sequence: TGTGCCAGCAGTTTATCTACGTCTGGAAACACCATATATTTT. Translation gives CASSLSTSGNTIYF.

The rearrangement links TRBV5-8 to TRBJ2-7, with 8 positions matching TRBD1. The CDR3 has 15 residues. After removal of 1 base from V and 5 bases from J, the junction contained 8 bases not matched to a gene. Germline V gene lookup returns CDR1 SGHTS and CDR2 YDEGEE. This CDR3 reads CASSLWGQAGNEQYF. CDR3 in DNA: TGTGCCAGCAGCTTGTGGGGACAGGCGGGGAACGAGCAGTACTTC. Using reference TRBV5-8 and TRBJ2-7 for the parts outside the CDR3, the full variable domain is EAGVTQSPTHLIKTRGQQATLRCSPISGHTSVYWYQQALGLGLQFLLWYDEGEERNRGNFPPRFSGRQFPNYSSELNVNALELEDSALYLCASSLWGQAGNEQYFGPGTRLTVT.